This T cell receptor beta chain was recovered during a study of blood T cells in healthy people across ages. Study-wide points: There was a strong correlation between TCR beta diversity and naive T cell percentage.

Comment on this clonotype: No antigen is known for it.

Through a sample-barcoded 5' primer and a J-beta primer mix, a second PCR was run for about 6 to 11 cycles. Every single cDNA molecule received a tag from a template-switch adaptor with 12 random nucleotides. CDR3-containing paired-end reads numbered at least 2.5 million in each sample. MiXCR, run by TCRdb on the 5' RACE reads, gives a single entry per CDR3 protein. The sample carries roughly 2 million distinct CDR3 sequences, around 48% recorded once. The germline V gene has CDR1 SGHTA and CDR2 FQGTGA. V gave up 5 bases and J gave up 8 bases; unmatched junction bases: 21. The length of the CDR3 is 18 residues. Donation came from healthy Caucasian individuals in Russia who were aged 6 to 90.

The material sequenced was blood. The clonotype was recovered from a woman between 40 and 50 years old in good health. The V call is TRBV7-3, the J call TRBJ2-1; 7 bases agree with TRBD2. The CDR3 sequence is CASSPTPWEGGPGHEQFF. CDR3 coding DNA: TGTGCCAGCAGCCCAACGCCCTGGGAGGGAGGGCCAGGGCATGAGCAGTTCTTC.